The next 9 T cell receptor beta chains were all read from a single sample in a study of blood T cell repertoires in COVID-19. Assay used: immunoSEQ multiplex PCR; TCRdb lists only in-frame clones, some missing. The sample consists of about 220,000 clones, about four fifths of them appearing once. The sequencing sample was made of peripheral blood. The receptors derive from a woman older than 75 with acute or convalescent COVID-19.

This sequence joins TRBV19 and TRBJ1-5; unclear D gene. The CDR3 extends over 14 amino acids. CDR1 and CDR2 (germline): LNHDA, SQIVND (reference sequence). V dropped 5 bases and J dropped 0 bases, with 8 bases sitting between them. The CDR3 reads CASSRQNSNQPQHF. In DNA form, the CDR3 reads TGTGCCAGTAGTCGTCAGAATAGCAATCAGCCCCAGCATTTT. The whole variable domain, remainder taken from reference TRBV19 and TRBJ1-5, is DGGITQSPKYLFRKEGQNVTLSCEQNLNHDAMYWYRQDPGQGLRLIYYSQIVNDFQKGDIAEGYSVSREKKESFPLTVTSAQKNPTAFYLCASSRQNSNQPQHFGDGTRLSIL.

The chain couples TRBV10-3 to TRBJ1-1; no clear D. The CDR3 extends over 13 amino acids. CDR1 and CDR2 from the germline V gene are ENHRY and SYGVKD. The V gene lost 8 bases and the J gene lost 1 base, with 11 bases spanning the gap. The CDR3 region is CAIGGGANTEAFF. For the CDR3, the DNA is TGTGCCATCGGAGGTGGAGCGAACACTGAAGCTTTCTTT.

This clone occurred a few times. This chain uses TRBV15 with TRBJ1-1; 9 positions match TRBD1. V dropped 5 bases and J dropped 11; count of bases not matched to a gene: 6. Germline V gives CDR1 LNHNV, CDR2 YYDKDF (reference sequence). CDR3 length equals 12 residues. The CDR3: CATSRDRERAFF. CDR3 coding DNA: TGTGCCACCAGCCGGGACAGGGAACGTGCTTTCTTT. The whole variable domain, remainder taken from reference TRBV15 and TRBJ1-1, is DAMVIQNPRYQVTQFGKPVTLSCSQTLNHNVMYWYQQKSSQAPKLLFHYYDKDFNNEADTPDNFQSRRPNTSFCFLDIRSPGLGDTAMYLCATSRDRERAFFGQGTRLTVV.

Concerning this clone itself: At one boundary the junction diverges from the germline segment, which might be a read error. The genes are TRBV10-3 and TRBJ2-7; the match to TRBD1 covers 9 bases. Germline loops: CDR1 ENHRY, CDR2 SYGVKD. This CDR3 region has 14 residues. The CDR3 coding sequence is TGTGCCCTCAGCACCGGGGACAGGGTTAGCGAGCAGTACTTC. Its protein is CALSTGDRVSEQYF.

This clone was counted a few times. The chain is built from TRBV7-9 and TRBJ2-2, with D perhaps matching TRBD1 (5 bases). Trimming took off 5 bases at V and 1 base at J, with 8 bases between the two ends. Germline lookup yields CDR1 SEHNR and CDR2 FQNEAQ (reference sequence). There are 14 residues in the CDR3. The CDR3 DNA sequence: TGTGCCAGCAGCAGTGGACAGAACACCGGGGAGCTGTTTTTT. This codes for CASSSGQNTGELFF.

V is TRBV7-2 and J is TRBJ2-2, with D possibly being TRBD1 (6 bases). V lost 4 bases and J lost 1, with 10 bases in between. Germline V gene sequence: CDR1 SGHTA, CDR2 FQGNSA. CDR3 length: 15 residues. CDR3 sequence: CASSSLQGNTGELFF. CDR3 in DNA: TGTGCCAGCAGCTCGCTACAGGGGAACACCGGGGAGCTGTTTTTT.

This clone was detected only a few times. The rearrangement uses TRBV10-2 and TRBJ1-2, with D unresolved. Germline CDR1 and CDR2: WSHSY and SAAADI. The V end was cut by 5 bases, the J end by 0 bases, with 10 bases between. The length of the CDR3 is 14 residues. CDR3 sequence reads: CASSFEQANYGYTF. DNA for the CDR3: TGCGCCAGCAGTTTCGAACAAGCTAACTATGGCTACACCTTC.

The chain employs TRBV12-5 and TRBJ2-1, with TRBD2 identical over 7 bases. The CDR3 spans 15 residues. Germline CDR1 LGHNT, CDR2 FRNRAP. V was clipped by 5 bases and J by 6 bases; unmatched bases: 10. The CDR3 reads CASGTRERGGNEQFF. The CDR3 region has the DNA TGTGCTAGTGGTACCAGGGAGCGGGGAGGCAATGAGCAGTTCTTC.

This clone was detected only a few times. This rearrangement joins TRBV25-1 to TRBJ2-2; 10 bases align to TRBD1. Trimming cost V 8 bases and J 0 bases; bases outside gene matches: 9. Germline V gene lookup returns CDR1 MGHDK and CDR2 SYGVNS. The length of the CDR3 is 17 residues. In DNA form, the CDR3 reads TGTGCCAGCTCCTCGGGACAGGGGATCGCGAACACCGGGGAGCTGTTTTTT. Protein sequence: CASSSGQGIANTGELFF.